The 18 T cell receptor beta chains in this list originate from one sample, sequenced in a study of cytomegalovirus exposure and HLA in healthy donors. Repertoires were generated with immunoSEQ multiplex PCR, while TCRdb's copy carries only in-frame clones and drops some. The table includes 60,000 to 75,000 clones, 85% to 95% detected once. The sample comprised PBMCs. The source of these receptors is a woman aged 18-29 years in good health and CMV-seropositive.

This chain uses TRBV9 with TRBJ2-3, with 9 bases identical to TRBD2. Trimming removed 0 bases from V and 2 bases from J; junction bases left unmatched: 10. The CDR3 loop spans 18 amino acids. CDR1 and CDR2 from the germline V gene are SGDLS and YYNGEE. The CDR3 DNA is TGTGCCAGCAGCGTAGCGGCCCGGACTAGCGCTAACACAGATACGCAGTATTTT. Amino acid sequence: CASSVAARTSANTDTQYF.

CDR3 loop: CASRDPPQGLVGNQPQHF. The CDR3 DNA sequence: TGTGCCAGTAGAGATCCCCCACAGGGGTTGGTGGGCAATCAGCCCCAGCATTTT. V is TRBV19 and J is TRBJ1-5; TRBD1 aligns across 7 bases. The CDR3 has 18 amino acids. The germline gives CDR1 LNHDA, CDR2 SQIVND (reference sequence). Trimming at V came to 6 bases and at J to 2 bases, leaving 16 bases not matched to a gene.

The genes are TRBV6-5 and TRBJ1-2; 9 bases fit TRBD1. V shed 4 bases and J 3 bases; nucleotides not matched to a gene: 6. Per the germline V gene, CDR1 is MNHEY and CDR2 is SVGAGI. The CDR3 sequence is 15 residues long. This CDR3 is CASSSHRDRDYGYTF. The CDR3 DNA is TGTGCCAGCAGTTCCCACCGGGACAGGGACTATGGCTACACCTTC.

V usage is TRBV7-9 and J usage is TRBJ2-1, with 8 positions matching TRBD2. In germline, CDR1 is SEHNR, CDR2 FQNEAQ (reference sequence). Trimming removed 5 bases from V and 6 bases from J; junction bases left unmatched: 12. The CDR3 covers 16 residues. The CDR3 region has the DNA TGTGCCAGCAGCCCCAGTGCGCGGGAGGTGGGCAATGAGCAGTTCTTC. It encodes CASSPSAREVGNEQFF.

V usage is TRBV28 and J usage is TRBJ2-1; tentative D call: TRBD2 (7 bases). Per germline, CDR1 MDHEN and CDR2 SYDVKM. Trimming shortened V by 7 bases and J by 4 bases, and 17 bases separated the two germline ends. This CDR3 has 15 residues. This chain's CDR3 is CASKGGRARYNEQFF. In nucleotides, the CDR3 is TGTGCCAGCAAAGGGGGGAGGGCACGTTACAATGAGCAGTTCTTC.

The chain employs TRBV30 and TRBJ2-3, with 9 positions matching TRBD2. Looked up from germline, CDR1 is GTSNPN and CDR2 is SVGIG (reference sequence). The CDR3 consists of 14 residues. Losses at the gene ends were 3 bases for V and 2 bases for J; bases not matched to a gene: 3. CDR3 in amino acids: CAWRVAGVTDTQYF. In nucleotides, the CDR3 is TGTGCCTGGAGGGTAGCGGGGGTCACAGATACGCAGTATTTT.

This rearrangement joins TRBV10-1 to TRBJ2-2; 7 bases map to TRBD1. V was pared by 5 bases and J by 2 bases, with 5 bases of the junction left unmatched. CDR1 and CDR2 (germline): WNHNN, SYGVQD (reference sequence). The CDR3 has 15 amino acids. CDR3 protein: CASSRWTGNTGELFF. The CDR3 bases are TGCGCCAGCAGTCGATGGACAGGAAACACCGGGGAGCTGTTTTTT.

CDR3: CASSEGQPNYGYTF. The CDR3 bases are TGTGCCAGCAGTGAGGGACAGCCTAACTATGGCTACACCTTC. This rearrangement joins TRBV6-1 to TRBJ1-2; TRBD1 matches 7 bases. Germline assignment: CDR1 MNHNS and CDR2 SASEGT. The ends lost 3 bases at V and 0 bases at J; junction bases unmatched: 1. The CDR3 is 14 amino acids.

V is TRBV28 and J is TRBJ2-7, with 10 positions matching TRBD2. Losses at the gene ends were 5 bases for V and 1 base for J; bases not matched to a gene: 5. Germline values: CDR1 MDHEN, CDR2 SYDVKM. CDR3 size: 15 residues. Written as DNA, the CDR3 is TGTGCCAGCAGTCCTCTTAGCGGGGGGTCCTACGAGCAGTACTTC. Translated: CASSPLSGGSYEQYF.

This rearrangement joins TRBV5-1 to TRBJ2-7; a possible D gene is TRBD1 (6 bases). CDR1 is SGHRS, CDR2 YFSETQ, per germline. The CDR3 has 13 amino acids. Trimming left V 2 bases short and J 6 bases short, with 12 bases between. CDR3 sequence reads: CASSFPGESEQYF. In nucleotides, the CDR3 is TGCGCCAGCAGCTTTCCAGGGGAAAGCGAGCAGTACTTC.

The chain recombines TRBV5-1 with TRBJ1-2; possibly TRBD1 for D (5 bases). The CDR3 length is 13 residues. Looked up from germline, CDR1 is SGHRS and CDR2 is YFSETQ. The V gene lost 0 bases and the J gene lost 3 bases, with 6 bases spanning the gap. The CDR3 reads CASSLAGDYGYTF. CDR3 sequence (DNA): TGCGCCAGCAGCTTGGCGGGGGACTATGGCTACACCTTC.

This clone was seen more than once but under ten times. The rearrangement links TRBV2 to TRBJ2-7, with a possible D match to TRBD2 (6 bases). V was pared by 8 bases and J by 9 bases, with 14 bases between. In germline, CDR1 is SNHLY, CDR2 FYNNEI. The CDR3 loop spans 11 amino acids. CDR3 sequence: CASVQGAGQYF. CDR3 in DNA: TGTGCCAGCGTCCAGGGAGCGGGGCAGTACTTC.

The CDR3 sequence: CASRGDRNYEQYF. In DNA, the CDR3 is TGTGCCAGCAGGGGGGACAGAAACTACGAGCAGTACTTC. The chain uses TRBV2 and TRBJ2-7; 7 bases fit TRBD1. The CDR3 sequence is 13 residues long. J lost 3 bases, V lost 6 bases, and 5 bases had no gene match. Germline lookup yields CDR1 SNHLY and CDR2 FYNNEI.

This clone was observed once. The genes are TRBV6-5 and TRBJ2-3, with D tentatively TRBD2 (6 bases). The CDR3 extends over 15 amino acids. Germline assignment: CDR1 MNHEY and CDR2 SVGAGI. The V gene lost 1 base and the J gene lost 5 bases, with 13 bases spanning the gap. CDR3 sequence: CASSYWAGPVDTQYF. The CDR3 bases are TGTGCCAGCAGTTACTGGGCGGGACCGGTAGATACGCAGTATTTT.

The chain is built from TRBV5-1 and TRBJ2-2, with D tentatively TRBD1 (5 bases). V lost 5 bases and J lost 4, with 12 bases in between. The CDR3 has 14 residues. CDR1 and CDR2 (germline): SGHRS, YFSETQ. In nucleotides, the CDR3 is TGCGCCAGCAGACGAGGACACCTCACCGGGGAGCTGTTTTTT. It codes for CASRRGHLTGELFF.

The V call is TRBV15, the J call TRBJ1-4; unclear D gene. V shed 0 bases and J shed 0 bases, with 11 bases lying between them. The germline V gene has CDR1 LNHNV and CDR2 YYDKDF (reference sequence). This CDR3 region has 17 residues. CDR3 bases: TGTGCCACCAGCAGAGATCTGTCACTTGCAACTAATGAAAAACTGTTTTTT. Its translation: CATSRDLSLATNEKLFF.

This clone was seen once. V and J are TRBV5-1 and TRBJ2-1, with 8 bases aligning to TRBD1. The CDR3 totals 14 residues. Germline values: CDR1 SGHRS, CDR2 YFSETQ. With 0 bases clipped from V and 9 bases from J, the junction kept 5 bases outside the gene matches. The CDR3 sequence is CASSLEGQAGEQFF. The DNA for the CDR3 is TGCGCCAGCAGCTTGGAGGGACAGGCTGGTGAGCAGTTCTTC.

This clone has just a few counts. The genes are TRBV7-2 and TRBJ1-2, with 7 bases identical to TRBD1. V trimming: 4 bases; J trimming: 7 bases; junction bases outside the gene matches: 18. The germline gives CDR1 SGHTA, CDR2 FQGNSA. The CDR3 runs 17 residues. DNA of the CDR3: TGTGCCAGCAGCTGGACCCAGACCCGGGACAGTCGAAGTGGCTACACCTTC. As protein: CASSWTQTRDSRSGYTF.